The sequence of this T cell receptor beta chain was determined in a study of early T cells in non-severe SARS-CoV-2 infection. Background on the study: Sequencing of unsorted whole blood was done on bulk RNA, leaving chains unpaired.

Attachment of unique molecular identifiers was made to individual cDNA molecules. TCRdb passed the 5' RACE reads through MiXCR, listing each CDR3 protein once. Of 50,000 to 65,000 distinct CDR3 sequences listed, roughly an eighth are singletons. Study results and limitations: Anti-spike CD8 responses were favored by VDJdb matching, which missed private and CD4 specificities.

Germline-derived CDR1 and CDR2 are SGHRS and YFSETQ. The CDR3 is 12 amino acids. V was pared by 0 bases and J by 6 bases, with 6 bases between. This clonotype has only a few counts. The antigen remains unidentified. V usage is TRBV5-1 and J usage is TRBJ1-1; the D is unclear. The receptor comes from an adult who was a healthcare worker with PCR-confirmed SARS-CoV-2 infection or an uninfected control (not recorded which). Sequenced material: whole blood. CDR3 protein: CASSLVGSEAFF. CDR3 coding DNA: TGCGCCAGCAGCTTGGTCGGTTCTGAAGCTTTCTTT.